This T cell receptor (beta chain) was recorded in a study of neurological immune-mediated disorders. Whole-study findings and limits: The level of TCR clonal expansion was highest in patients with HTLV-1-associated myelopathy and lowest in multiple sclerosis, where it fell below the level seen in healthy controls.

This clonotype was counted only a few times. Its target is not known. This sample's time point: longitudinal time-point 1 (baseline). It was from 2 million PBMCs stored at -80 C that the unsorted libraries were obtained. In TCRdb, the 5' RACE reads were re-called with MiXCR into one record per CDR3 protein. The sample holds 55,000 to 70,000 distinct CDR3 sequences; around 10% are singletons and the top ten take approximately 6.6%. Sequenced: PBMCs. This clonotype was sampled from a male donor with HTLV-1-associated myelopathy (HAM/TSP).

CDR3 DNA: TGCGCCAGCAGTGAAGGCAGGGTAGGCGGCTACACCTTC. Its translation is CASSEGRVGGYTF. The chain couples TRBV10-2 to TRBJ1-2; tentative D call: TRBD1 (5 bases). The germline V gene has CDR1 WSHSY and CDR2 SAAADI. With 3 bases removed from V and 8 bases from J, the gap between germline ends came to 13 bases. The CDR3 extends over 13 amino acids.